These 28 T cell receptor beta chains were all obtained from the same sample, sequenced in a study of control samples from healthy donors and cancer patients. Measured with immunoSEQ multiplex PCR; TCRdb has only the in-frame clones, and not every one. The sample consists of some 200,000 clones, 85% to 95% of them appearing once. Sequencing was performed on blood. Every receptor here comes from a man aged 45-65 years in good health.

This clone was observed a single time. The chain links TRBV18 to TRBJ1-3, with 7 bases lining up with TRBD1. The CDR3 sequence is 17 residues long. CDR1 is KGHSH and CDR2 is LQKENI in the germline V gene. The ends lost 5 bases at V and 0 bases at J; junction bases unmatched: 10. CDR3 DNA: TGTGCCAGCTCAGCCACGACAGGGTCGAGCTCTGGAAACACCATATATTTT. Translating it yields CASSATTGSSSGNTIYF.

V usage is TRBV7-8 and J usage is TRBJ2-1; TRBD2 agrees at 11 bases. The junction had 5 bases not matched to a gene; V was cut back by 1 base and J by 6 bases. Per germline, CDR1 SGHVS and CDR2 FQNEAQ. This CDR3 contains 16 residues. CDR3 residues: CASSLETTSGANEQFF. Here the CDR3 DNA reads TGTGCCAGCAGCTTAGAGACGACTAGCGGGGCCAATGAGCAGTTCTTC.

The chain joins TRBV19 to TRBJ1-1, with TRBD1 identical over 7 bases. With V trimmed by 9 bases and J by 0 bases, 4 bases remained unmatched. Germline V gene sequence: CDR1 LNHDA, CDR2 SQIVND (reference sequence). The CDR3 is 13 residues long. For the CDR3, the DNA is TGTGCCAGCCAGGGGGGCATGAACACTGAAGCTTTCTTT. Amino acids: CASQGGMNTEAFF.

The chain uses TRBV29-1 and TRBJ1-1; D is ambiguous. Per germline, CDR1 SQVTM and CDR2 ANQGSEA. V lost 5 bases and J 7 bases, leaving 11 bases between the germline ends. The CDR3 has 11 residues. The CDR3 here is CSVFDPDEAFF. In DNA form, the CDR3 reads TGCAGCGTTTTTGACCCAGATGAAGCTTTCTTT.

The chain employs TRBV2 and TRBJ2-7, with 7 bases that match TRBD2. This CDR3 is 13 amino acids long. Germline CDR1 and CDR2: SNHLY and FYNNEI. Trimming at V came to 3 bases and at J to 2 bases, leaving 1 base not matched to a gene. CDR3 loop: CASSEGRAYEQYF. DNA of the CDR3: TGTGCCAGCAGTGAGGGGAGGGCCTACGAGCAGTACTTC. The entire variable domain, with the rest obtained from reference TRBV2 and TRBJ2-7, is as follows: EPEVTQTPSHQVTQMGQEVILRCVPISNHLYFYWYRQILGQKVEFLVSFYNNEISEKSEIFDDQFSVERPDGSNFTLKIRSTKLEDSAMYFCASSEGRAYEQYFGPGTRLTVT.

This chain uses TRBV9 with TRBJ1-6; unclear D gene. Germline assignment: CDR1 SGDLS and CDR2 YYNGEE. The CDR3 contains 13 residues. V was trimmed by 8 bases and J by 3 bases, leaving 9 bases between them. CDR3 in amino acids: CASSLSYNSPLHF. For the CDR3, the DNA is TGTGCCAGTTCCCTAAGCTATAATTCACCCCTCCACTTT.

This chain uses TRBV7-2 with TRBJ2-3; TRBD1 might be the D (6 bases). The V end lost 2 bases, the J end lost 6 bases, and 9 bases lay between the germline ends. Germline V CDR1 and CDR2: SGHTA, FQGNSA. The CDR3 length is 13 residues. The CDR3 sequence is CASSLKGEDTQYF. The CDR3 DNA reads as TGTGCCAGCAGCTTAAAGGGGGAGGATACGCAGTATTTT.

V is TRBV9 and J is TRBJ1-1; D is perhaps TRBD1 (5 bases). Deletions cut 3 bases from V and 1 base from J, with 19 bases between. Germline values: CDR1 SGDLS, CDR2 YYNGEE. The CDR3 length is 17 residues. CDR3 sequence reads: CASSEYRGLGWNTEAFF. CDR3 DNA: TGTGCCAGCAGCGAGTACCGGGGGTTAGGTTGGAACACTGAAGCTTTCTTT.

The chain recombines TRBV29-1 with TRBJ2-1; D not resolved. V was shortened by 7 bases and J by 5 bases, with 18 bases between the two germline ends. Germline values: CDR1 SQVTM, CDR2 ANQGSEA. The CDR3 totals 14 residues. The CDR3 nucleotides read TGCAGCGCCTTAGGCCAGGTTGGGGACAATGAGCAGTTCTTC. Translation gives CSALGQVGDNEQFF.

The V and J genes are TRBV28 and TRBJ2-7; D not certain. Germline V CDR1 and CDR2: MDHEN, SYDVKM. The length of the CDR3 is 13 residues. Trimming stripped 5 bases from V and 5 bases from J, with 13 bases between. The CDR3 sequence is CASSPRPLHEQYV. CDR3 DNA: TGTGCCAGCAGTCCCAGACCACTGCACGAGCAGTACGTC.

This CDR3 reads CASSSATTDTQYF. The CDR3 DNA sequence: TGTGCCAGCAGTTCGGCGACCACAGATACGCAGTATTTT. V and J are TRBV27 and TRBJ2-3; D not certain. The V end was cut by 4 bases, the J end by 2 bases, with 7 bases between. Germline V gene data show CDR1 as MNHEY and CDR2 as SMNVEV (reference sequence). The CDR3 covers 13 residues.

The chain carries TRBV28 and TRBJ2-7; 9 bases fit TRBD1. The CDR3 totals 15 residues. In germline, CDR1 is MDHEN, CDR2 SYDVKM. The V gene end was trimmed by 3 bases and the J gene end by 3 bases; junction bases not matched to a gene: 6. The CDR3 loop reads CASSFRDRVYYEQYF. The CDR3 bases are TGTGCCAGCAGTTTCCGGGACAGGGTCTACTACGAGCAGTACTTC.

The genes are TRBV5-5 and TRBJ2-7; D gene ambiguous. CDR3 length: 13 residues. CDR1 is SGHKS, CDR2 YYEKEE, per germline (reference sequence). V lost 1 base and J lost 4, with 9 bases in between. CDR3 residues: CASSLFPGYEQYV. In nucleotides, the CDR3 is TGTGCCAGCAGCTTGTTTCCGGGTTACGAGCAGTACGTC.

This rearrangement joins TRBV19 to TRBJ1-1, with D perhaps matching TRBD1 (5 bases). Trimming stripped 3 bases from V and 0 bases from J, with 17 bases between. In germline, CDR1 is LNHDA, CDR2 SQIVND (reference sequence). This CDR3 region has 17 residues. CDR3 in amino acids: CASSMFGGGLMNTEAFF. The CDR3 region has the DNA TGTGCCAGTAGTATGTTTGGCGGGGGACTAATGAACACTGAAGCTTTCTTT. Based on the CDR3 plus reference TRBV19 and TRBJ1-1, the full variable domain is DGGITQSPKYLFRKEGQNVTLSCEQNLNHDAMYWYRQDPGQGLRLIYYSQIVNDFQKGDIAEGYSVSREKKESFPLTVTSAQKNPTAFYLCASSMFGGGLMNTEAFFGQGTRLTVV.

The CDR3 spells CASSLRTSGYQETQYF. The CDR3 DNA is TGTGCCAGCAGCTTAAGGACTAGCGGGTACCAAGAGACCCAGTACTTC. The genes are TRBV7-2 and TRBJ2-5; 11 bases agree with TRBD2. The junction had 2 bases not matched to a gene; V was cut back by 2 bases and J by 0 bases. Germline CDR1 reads SGHTA; CDR2 reads FQGNSA. The CDR3 is 16 residues long.

CDR3 DNA sequence: TGTGCCAGCAGCCCCCCCCTAGCGGGGGGGCCCCCAGAGACCCAGTACTTC. This translates into CASSPPLAGGPPETQYF. This chain joins TRBV7-8 and TRBJ2-5, with TRBD2 matching 12 bases. There are 17 residues in the CDR3. CDR1 and CDR2 from the germline V gene are SGHVS and FQNEAQ. V lost 5 bases to trimming and J lost 4 bases; unmatched junction nucleotides: 11.

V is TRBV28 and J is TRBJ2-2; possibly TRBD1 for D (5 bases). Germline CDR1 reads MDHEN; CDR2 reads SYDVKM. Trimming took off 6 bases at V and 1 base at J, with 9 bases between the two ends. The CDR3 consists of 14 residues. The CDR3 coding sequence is TGTGCCAGCAGCCGAGGACAGAACACCGGGGAGCTGTTTTTT. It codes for CASSRGQNTGELFF.

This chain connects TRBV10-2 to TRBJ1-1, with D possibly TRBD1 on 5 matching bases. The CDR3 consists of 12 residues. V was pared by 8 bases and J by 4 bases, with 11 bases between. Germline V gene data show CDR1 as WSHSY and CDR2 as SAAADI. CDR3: CASAGRGTEAFF. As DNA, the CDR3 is TGCGCCAGCGCGGGGCGGGGCACTGAAGCTTTCTTT.

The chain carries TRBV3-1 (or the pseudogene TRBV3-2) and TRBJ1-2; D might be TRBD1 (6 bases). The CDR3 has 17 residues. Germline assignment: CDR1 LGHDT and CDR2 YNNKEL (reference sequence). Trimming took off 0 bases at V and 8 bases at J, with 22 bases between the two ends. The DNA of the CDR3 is TGTGCCAGCAGCCAAGATTCCGGCGTTAGGGGGGCTAGGGGCTACACCTTC. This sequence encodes CASSQDSGVRGARGYTF.

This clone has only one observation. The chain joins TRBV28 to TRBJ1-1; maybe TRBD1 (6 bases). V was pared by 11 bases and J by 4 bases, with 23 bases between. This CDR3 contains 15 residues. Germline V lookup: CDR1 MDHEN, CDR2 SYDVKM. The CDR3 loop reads CAAQFPGALFTEAFF. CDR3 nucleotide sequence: TGTGCCGCCCAGTTTCCAGGGGCGTTATTCACTGAAGCTTTCTTT.

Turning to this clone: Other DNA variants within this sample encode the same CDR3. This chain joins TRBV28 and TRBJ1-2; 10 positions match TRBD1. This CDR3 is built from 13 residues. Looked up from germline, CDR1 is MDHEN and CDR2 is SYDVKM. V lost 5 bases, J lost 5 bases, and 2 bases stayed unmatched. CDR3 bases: TGTGCCAGCAGTAGGACAGGGGGGTATGGCTACACCTTC. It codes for CASSRTGGYGYTF.

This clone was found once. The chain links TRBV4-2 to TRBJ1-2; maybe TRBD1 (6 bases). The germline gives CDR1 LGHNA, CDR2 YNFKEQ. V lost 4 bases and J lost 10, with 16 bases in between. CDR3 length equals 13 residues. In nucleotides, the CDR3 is TGTGCCAGCAGCCCCACAGGGAGGGGGGACTACACCTTC. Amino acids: CASSPTGRGDYTF.

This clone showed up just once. The CDR3 loop reads CASSLWGTGGNSPLHF. CDR3 in DNA: TGTGCCAGCAGTTTATGGGGGACAGGGGGTAATTCACCCCTCCACTTT. This chain joins TRBV28 and TRBJ1-6, with 11 bases lining up with TRBD1. CDR3 length: 16 residues. The V segment lost 0 bases and the J segment 6 bases; nucleotides outside the gene matches: 1. Germline loops: CDR1 MDHEN, CDR2 SYDVKM.

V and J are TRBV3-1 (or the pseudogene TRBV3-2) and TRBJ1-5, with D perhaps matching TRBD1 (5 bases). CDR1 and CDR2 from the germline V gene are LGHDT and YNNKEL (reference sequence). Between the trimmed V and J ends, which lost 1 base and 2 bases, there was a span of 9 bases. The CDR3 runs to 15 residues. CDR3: CASSQGSGGNQPQHF. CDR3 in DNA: TGTGCCAGCAGCCAAGGGTCGGGGGGCAATCAGCCCCAGCATTTT.

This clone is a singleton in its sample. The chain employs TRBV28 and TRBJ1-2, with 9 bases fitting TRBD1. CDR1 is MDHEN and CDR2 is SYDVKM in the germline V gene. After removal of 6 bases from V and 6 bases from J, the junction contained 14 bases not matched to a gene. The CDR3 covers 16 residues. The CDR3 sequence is CASSPLYWTGDHGYTF. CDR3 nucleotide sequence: TGTGCCAGCAGCCCTCTTTATTGGACAGGGGACCATGGCTACACCTTC.

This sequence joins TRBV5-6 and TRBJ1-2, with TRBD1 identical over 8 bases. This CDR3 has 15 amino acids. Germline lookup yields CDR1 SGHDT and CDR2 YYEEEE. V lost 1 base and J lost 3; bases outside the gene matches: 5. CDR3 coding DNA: TGTGCCAGCAGCTTGAAACAGGGGGGATACTATGGCTACACCTTC. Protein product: CASSLKQGGYYGYTF.

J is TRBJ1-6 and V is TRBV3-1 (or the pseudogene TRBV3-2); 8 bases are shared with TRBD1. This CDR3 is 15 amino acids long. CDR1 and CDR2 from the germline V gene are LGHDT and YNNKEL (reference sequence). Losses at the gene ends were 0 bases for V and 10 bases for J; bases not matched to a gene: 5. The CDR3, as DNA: TGTGCCAGCAGCCAAGAGCAGGGGGCAGGGTCACCCCTCCACTTT. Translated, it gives CASSQEQGAGSPLHF.

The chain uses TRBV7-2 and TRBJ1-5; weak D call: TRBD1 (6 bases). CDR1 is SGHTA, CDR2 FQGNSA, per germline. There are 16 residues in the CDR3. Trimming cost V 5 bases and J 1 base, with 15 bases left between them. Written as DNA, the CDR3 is TGTGCCAGCAGCCAAGGGGGGGGATACAGCAATCAGCCCCAGCATTTT. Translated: CASSQGGGYSNQPQHF.